Below, 18 T cell receptor beta chains from the same sample are listed, as sequenced in a study of blood T cell repertoires in COVID-19. Measured with immunoSEQ multiplex PCR; TCRdb has only the in-frame clones, and not every one. Among about 140,000 clones listed, around 87% were seen once. What was sequenced was peripheral blood. These receptors came from a human donor in a cohort sampled during active COVID-19.

This rearrangement joins TRBV9 to TRBJ2-3; 9 positions match TRBD2. Germline loops: CDR1 SGDLS, CDR2 YYNGEE. The CDR3 contains 13 residues. Trimming removed 6 bases from V and 4 bases from J; junction bases left unmatched: 3. In DNA, the CDR3 is TGTGCCAGCACCGGCGGGGGGGCAGATACGCAGTATTTT. Its translation: CASTGGGADTQYF.

This rearrangement joins TRBV28 to TRBJ2-1; weak D call: TRBD1 (6 bases). Trimming took 7 bases from V and 3 from J, leaving 13 bases between them. CDR3 size: 14 residues. The germline V gene encodes CDR1 MDHEN and CDR2 SYDVKM. The CDR3 DNA reads TGTGCCAGCACCCAGGGGTACCTCTACAATGAGCAGTTCTTC. As protein: CASTQGYLYNEQFF.

CDR3 sequence reads: CASRIQGRGRGTEAFF. CDR3 in DNA: TGTGCCAGCAGAATACAAGGCAGGGGGCGGGGAACTGAAGCTTTCTTT. The chain is built from TRBV28 and TRBJ1-1, with 8 bases that match TRBD1. Per germline, CDR1 MDHEN and CDR2 SYDVKM. J lost 5 bases, V lost 6 bases, and 14 bases had no gene match. The CDR3 is made up of 16 amino acids.

The chain links TRBV19 to TRBJ2-2; D perhaps matches TRBD1 (5 bases). Looked up from germline, CDR1 is LNHDA and CDR2 is SQIVND (reference sequence). Between the trimmed V and J ends, which lost 5 bases and 4 bases, there was a span of 11 bases. The CDR3 is 14 amino acids. The CDR3 DNA follows: TGTGCCAGTAGTCCTACAGGCGGCACCGGGGAGCTGTTTTTT. This translates into CASSPTGGTGELFF.

The gene calls are TRBV18 and TRBJ1-1; the match to TRBD1 covers 10 bases. The CDR3 is made up of 16 amino acids. CDR1 is KGHSH, CDR2 LQKENI, per germline. V was clipped by 2 bases and J by 2 bases; unmatched bases: 5. CDR3 protein: CASSPSGTGANTEAFF. CDR3 in DNA: TGTGCCAGCTCACCATCCGGGACAGGGGCTAACACTGAAGCTTTCTTT.

This chain joins TRBV3-1 (or the pseudogene TRBV3-2) and TRBJ2-7, with 8 bases lining up with TRBD2. The trim removed 0 bases at V and 5 bases at J, leaving 3 bases unmatched. CDR1 is LGHDT, CDR2 YNNKEL, per germline (reference sequence). This CDR3 is 14 amino acids long. The DNA of the CDR3 is TGTGCCAGCAGCCAAGACTGGCGGGGGGACGAGCAGTACTTC. Its protein product is CASSQDWRGDEQYF.

V and J are TRBV5-1 and TRBJ1-1; 7 bases agree with TRBD1. This CDR3 is built from 18 residues. Trimming took 8 bases from V and 0 from J; bases not matched to a gene: 19. Looked up from germline, CDR1 is SGHRS and CDR2 is YFSETQ. The CDR3 DNA reads TGCGCCAGTGCCCGGAGCGGTGGGACAGAGGGCATGAACACTGAAGCTTTCTTT. Translation gives CASARSGGTEGMNTEAFF.

This chain uses TRBV18 with TRBJ2-3, with D possibly matching TRBD2 (6 bases). The CDR3 loop spans 20 amino acids. CDR1 is KGHSH, CDR2 LQKENI, per germline. V lost 2 bases and J 6 bases, leaving 30 bases between the germline ends. The CDR3 DNA sequence: TGTGCCAGCTCACCAACGCAGCCCTACAACCGGGGGACCGAGGGGGATACGCAGTATTTT. Translation: CASSPTQPYNRGTEGDTQYF.

This clone has just a few counts. The chain combines TRBV6-5 with TRBJ2-7; 8 bases match TRBD2. The germline V gene encodes CDR1 MNHEY and CDR2 SVGAGI. The CDR3 is made up of 15 amino acids. J was trimmed by 2 bases and V by 4 bases; bases with no gene match: 7. For the CDR3, the DNA is TGTGCCAGCAGTTCAGGGAGCGGGGGTACCTACGAGCAGTACTTC. It translates to CASSSGSGGTYEQYF.

The chain employs TRBV3-1 (or the pseudogene TRBV3-2) and TRBJ1-6; D remains unclear. In germline, CDR1 is LGHDT, CDR2 YNNKEL (reference sequence). The CDR3 covers 13 residues. The ends were cut back, 2 bases at V and 10 bases at J, with 9 bases in the middle. This CDR3 reads CASSQLTGSPLHF. The CDR3 nucleotides are TGTGCCAGCAGCCAACTGACTGGATCACCCCTCCACTTT.

V gene TRBV7-8 combines with J gene TRBJ2-3; TRBD2 matches at 8 bases. The CDR3 contains 17 residues. Germline values: CDR1 SGHVS, CDR2 FQNEAQ. V was clipped by 1 base and J by 1 base; unmatched bases: 7. The CDR3 loop reads CASSLVVASGRTDTQYF. The CDR3 coding sequence is TGTGCCAGCAGCTTAGTTGTGGCTAGCGGGCGCACAGATACGCAGTATTTT. The complete variable domain, with remaining parts taken from reference TRBV7-8 and TRBJ2-3, reads GAGVSQSPRYKVAKRGQDVALRCDPISGHVSLFWYQQALGQGPEFLTYFQNEAQLDKSGLPSDRFFAERPEGSVSTLKIQRTQQEDSAVYLCASSLVVASGRTDTQYFGPGTRLTVL.

This clone has more than one count but fewer than ten. The V call is TRBV6-7, the J call TRBJ2-7; the match to TRBD2 covers 10 bases. TRBV6-7 is identified as an open reading frame with a role that is uncertain. V lost 2 bases to trimming and J lost 3 bases; unmatched junction nucleotides: 1. This CDR3 is built from 14 residues. CDR3 sequence (DNA): TGTGCCAGCAGTTACGGACTAGCGGACTACGAGCAGTACTTC. It codes for CASSYGLADYEQYF.

This chain connects TRBV11-2 to TRBJ2-7, with D hard to call. Germline CDR1 is SGHAT and CDR2 is FQNNGV. The CDR3 is made up of 13 amino acids. With 5 bases removed from V and 2 bases from J, the gap between germline ends came to 10 bases. This chain's CDR3 is CASSPAATYEQYF. CDR3 DNA: TGTGCCAGCAGCCCCGCCGCTACCTACGAGCAGTACTTC.

This clone was observed a single time. The rearrangement links TRBV19 to TRBJ1-1; D gene ambiguous. Germline values: CDR1 LNHDA, CDR2 SQIVND (reference sequence). There are 16 residues in the CDR3. The V gene lost 7 bases and the J gene lost 5 bases, with 23 bases spanning the gap. The DNA of the CDR3 is TGTGCCAGTATTTCTCCTGGGGAACCCCGGGGAACTGAAGCTTTCTTT. Translating gives CASISPGEPRGTEAFF.

V is TRBV12-3 or TRBV12-4 and J is TRBJ2-7, with TRBD1 matching over 8 bases. This CDR3 has 13 amino acids. The ends lost 5 bases at V and 8 bases at J; junction bases unmatched: 8. CDR3 bases: TGTGCCAGCAGTCCCTTGGACAGGGCGAAGCAGTACTTC. Its translation: CASSPLDRAKQYF.

This clone appeared a single time. The rearrangement links TRBV2 to TRBJ1-1; a possible D gene is TRBD1 (6 bases). This CDR3 has 12 amino acids. In germline, CDR1 is SNHLY, CDR2 FYNNEI. Trimming cost V 4 bases and J 4 bases, with 7 bases left between them. The CDR3 coding sequence is TGTGCCAGCAGTGCAGGGGTCACTGAAGCTTTCTTT. This codes for CASSAGVTEAFF.

For the CDR3, the DNA is TGCAGTGGGGCAGAAGAGACCCAGTACTTC. It encodes CSGAEETQYF. V usage is TRBV20-1 and J usage is TRBJ2-5; D is ambiguous. The germline V gene encodes CDR1 DFQATT and CDR2 SNEGSKA (reference sequence). V was shortened by 7 bases and J by 3 bases, with 6 bases between the two germline ends. This CDR3 is 10 amino acids long.

The chain has TRBV15 and TRBJ2-7; D not certain. V was pared by 3 bases and J by 4 bases, with 10 bases between. The V gene's germline CDR1 is LNHNV and CDR2 YYDKDF (reference sequence). The CDR3 is 13 amino acids. The CDR3 coding sequence is TGTGCCACCAGCAGGACCCTAGAGTACGAGCAGTACTTC. Translating it yields CATSRTLEYEQYF.